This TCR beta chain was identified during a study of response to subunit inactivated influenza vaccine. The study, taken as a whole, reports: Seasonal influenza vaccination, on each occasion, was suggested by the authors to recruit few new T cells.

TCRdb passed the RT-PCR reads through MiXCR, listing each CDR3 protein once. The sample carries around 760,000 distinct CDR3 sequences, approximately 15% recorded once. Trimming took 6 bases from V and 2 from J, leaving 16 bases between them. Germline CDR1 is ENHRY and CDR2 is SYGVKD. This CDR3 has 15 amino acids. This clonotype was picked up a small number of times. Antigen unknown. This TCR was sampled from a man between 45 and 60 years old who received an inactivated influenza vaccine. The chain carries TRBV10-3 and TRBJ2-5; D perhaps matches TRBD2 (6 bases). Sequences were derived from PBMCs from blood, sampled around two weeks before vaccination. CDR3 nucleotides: TGTGCCATCAGAAAAGAGGCGGCGGGGCAAGAGACCCAGTACTTC. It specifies CAIRKEAAGQETQYF.